This record concerns one TCR beta chain sequence. Its antigen is not known. This sample was taken from a study of cytomegalovirus exposure and HLA in healthy donors. At the level of the study: Across around 400 genotyped donors, 65% to 90% landed in the Caucasian-associated ancestry cluster. Points from the study as a whole: The listing of 150 to 200 TCR beta chains classed them as cytomegalovirus-associated. Most of the TCR beta V segments (in an earlier analysis) were productive either about 87% or about 30% of the time.

The PCR employed 60 Vbeta primers together with 13 Jbeta primers. Produced via immunoSEQ multiplex PCR; TCRdb's table is partial and in-frame only. The table has about 280,000 clones, roughly 89% seen once. The receptor's source is a woman aged 18-29 years in good health and CMV-seronegative. The sample taken for sequencing was PBMCs.

The DNA of the CDR3 is TGTGCCAGCAGCGCAATTAGCCCGGGACAGGGGGGGACTGAAGCTTTCTTT. Residues: CASSAISPGQGGTEAFF. The chain carries TRBV5-5 and TRBJ1-1; 11 bases fit TRBD1. V lost 4 bases, J lost 5 bases, and 13 bases stayed unmatched. Germline V gene lookup returns CDR1 SGHKS and CDR2 YYEKEE (reference sequence). CDR3 length equals 17 residues.